These T cell receptor beta chains were read from a single sample in a study of T cell repertoires in cytomegalovirus infection. TCRdb re-analysed the reads in MiXCR, keeping a single row per CDR3 protein. The table includes about 310,000 distinct CDR3 sequences, 15% to 20% detected once. Sequencing used PBMCs. Receptors were obtained from a human donor in good health (CMV status not recorded). Some clones in this sample may be carry-over from other donors' samples. Each CDR3 is given with its conserved first and last residue. A D gene is named only where the DNA matches it firmly. Clone size appears in some rows only: once, few, many, or a class for an expanded clone.

J gene	V gene	D gene	clone size	CDR3 protein	CDR3 DNA
TRBJ2-7	TRBV12-3/TRBV12-4	-	many	CASSKPGAVIYEQYF	TGTGCCAGCAGTAAGCCCGGGGCAGTAATCTACGAGCAGTACTTC
TRBJ2-5	TRBV6-1	TRBD2	few	CASSEGLAVRLETQYF	TGTGCCAGCAGTGAAGGGCTAGCGGTCCGTTTGGAGACCCAGTACTTC
TRBJ2-1	TRBV5-1	-	few	CASSFLQGGNEQFF	TGCGCCAGCAGCTTTTTACAGGGTGGCAATGAGCAGTTCTTC
TRBJ2-2	TRBV24-1	-	-	CASSDPTLAFGPGELFF	TGTGCCTCCAGTGATCCGACCCTGGCATTCGGCCCCGGGGAGCTGTTTTTT
TRBJ1-1	TRBV20-1	-	-	CSARDPQKSMNTEAFF	TGCAGTGCTAGAGATCCCCAGAAGAGCATGAACACTGAAGCTTTCTTT
TRBJ1-1	TRBV5-4	-	-	CASSLGTPFSRGTEAFF	TGTGCCAGCAGCTTAGGCACTCCCTTCTCCCGGGGCACTGAAGCTTTCTTT
TRBJ1-1	TRBV12-5	TRBD1	-	CASGLSMGTGGTEAFF	TGTGCTAGTGGTCTTTCGATGGGGACAGGGGGTACTGAAGCTTTCTTT
TRBJ2-7	TRBV6-2/TRBV6-3	TRBD2	few	CASSDPSGGAYEQYF	TGTGCCAGCAGTGACCCTAGCGGGGGGGCCTACGAGCAGTACTTC
TRBJ2-5	TRBV6-6	-	-	CASEGYQETQYF	TGTGCCAGCGAGGGCTATCAAGAGACCCAGTACTTC
TRBJ2-1	TRBV15	-	-	CATSTRTVGDEQFF	TGTGCCACCAGCACAAGGACGGTTGGGGATGAGCAGTTCTTC
TRBJ2-4	TRBV20-1	TRBD2	-	CSARDREGWSELAKNIQYF	TGCAGTGCTAGAGATCGGGAGGGTTGGTCCGAGCTAGCCAAAAACATTCAGTACTTC
TRBJ2-3	TRBV20-1	TRBD1	-	CSARALVGQGITDTQYF	TGCAGTGCTAGAGCTTTAGTCGGACAGGGAATCACAGATACGCAGTATTTT
TRBJ2-2	TRBV6-4	-	many	CASRGQSNTGELFF	TGTGCCAGCAGAGGACAGTCGAACACCGGGGAGCTGTTTTTT
TRBJ1-2	TRBV19	TRBD1	few	CASSATGGEGYGYTF	TGTGCCAGTAGTGCGACAGGGGGCGAAGGGTATGGCTACACCTTC
TRBJ2-3	TRBV12-3/TRBV12-4	TRBD2	-	CATLPGTSDADTQYF	TGTGCCACCCTCCCCGGGACTAGCGATGCAGATACGCAGTATTTT
TRBJ2-7	TRBV28	TRBD2	few	CASSYNLAGIYEQYF	TGTGCCAGCAGCTACAATCTAGCGGGGATATACGAGCAGTACTTC
TRBJ1-1	TRBV2	-	once	CASSARGMNTEAFF	TGTGCCAGCAGTGCCAGGGGCATGAACACTGAAGCTTTCTTT
TRBJ1-2	TRBV2	-	many	CASKTERYGYTF	TGTGCCAGCAAGACGGAACGCTATGGCTACACCTTC
TRBJ1-2	TRBV20-1	-	few	CSASPGPRTTNYGYTF	TGCAGTGCTAGTCCCGGACCCAGGACAACTAACTATGGCTACACCTTC
TRBJ2-1	TRBV29-1	-	few	CSFLGGDNEQFF	TGCAGCTTCCTCGGGGGCGACAATGAGCAGTTCTTC
TRBJ2-1	TRBV2	-	-	CASRELENNEQFF	TGTGCCAGCAGAGAACTAGAGAACAATGAGCAGTTCTTC
TRBJ1-4	TRBV4-2	TRBD1	few	CASSPGQGATTNEKLFF	TGTGCCAGCAGCCCAGGACAGGGGGCTACAACTAATGAAAAACTGTTTTTT
TRBJ1-2	TRBV28	-	once	CASSPERSYGYTF	TGTGCCAGCAGTCCCGAAAGGAGCTATGGCTACACCTTC
TRBJ2-1	TRBV19	-	-	CASTLRAADWGQFF	TGTGCCAGTACCCTTAGGGCAGCCGACTGGGGGCAGTTCTTC
TRBJ2-1	TRBV7-6	-	many	CASSKSTGPIEQFF	TGTGCCAGCAGCAAAAGCACGGGGCCTATTGAGCAGTTCTTC
TRBJ2-3	TRBV7-2	-	many	CASSFRDAGDTQYF	TGTGCCAGCAGCTTCAGGGACGCGGGGGATACGCAGTATTTT
TRBJ1-2	TRBV15	-	few	CATSRDTGNYGYTF	TGTGCCACCAGCAGAGATACAGGGAACTATGGCTACACCTTC
TRBJ1-3	TRBV7-2	TRBD1	many	CASSSDRAGNTIYF	TGTGCCAGCAGCTCGGACAGGGCCGGAAACACCATATATTTT
TRBJ1-3	TRBV7-2	-	many	CASSSLPHGNTIYF	TGTGCCAGCAGCTCACTCCCACACGGAAACACCATATATTTT
TRBJ2-1	TRBV12-3/TRBV12-4	TRBD2	many	CASSSIKAGGKGGYNEQFF	TGTGCCAGCAGTTCTATTAAAGCGGGGGGGAAGGGTGGCTACAATGAGCAGTTCTTC
TRBJ2-1	TRBV19	TRBD1	few	CASSARDSRSYNEQFF	TGTGCCAGTAGTGCCCGGGACAGTCGCTCCTACAATGAGCAGTTCTTC
TRBJ2-5	TRBV20-1	-	few	CSARGARGGQETQYF	TGCAGTGCTAGAGGGGCACGAGGGGGCCAAGAGACCCAGTACTTC
TRBJ2-4	TRBV25-1	TRBD2	-	CASSDLAGSKNIQYF	TGTGCCAGCAGTGACCTAGCGGGGTCCAAAAACATTCAGTACTTC
TRBJ1-4	TRBV7-6	TRBD1	many	CASSPGQGVATNEKLFF	TGTGCCAGCAGCCCGGGACAGGGAGTTGCAACTAATGAAAAACTGTTTTTT